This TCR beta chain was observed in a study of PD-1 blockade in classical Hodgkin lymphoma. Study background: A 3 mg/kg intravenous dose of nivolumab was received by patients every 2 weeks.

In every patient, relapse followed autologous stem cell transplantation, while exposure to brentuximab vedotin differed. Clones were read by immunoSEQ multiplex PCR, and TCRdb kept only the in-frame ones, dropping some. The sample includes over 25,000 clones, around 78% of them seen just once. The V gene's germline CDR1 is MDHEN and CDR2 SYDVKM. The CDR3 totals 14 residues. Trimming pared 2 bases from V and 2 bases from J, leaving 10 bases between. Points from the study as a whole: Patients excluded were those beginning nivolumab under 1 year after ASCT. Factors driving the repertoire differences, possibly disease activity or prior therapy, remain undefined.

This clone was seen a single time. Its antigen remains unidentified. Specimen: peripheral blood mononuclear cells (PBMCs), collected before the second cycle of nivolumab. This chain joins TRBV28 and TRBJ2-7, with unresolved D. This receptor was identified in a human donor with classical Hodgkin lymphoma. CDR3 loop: CASSLPGQPYEQYF. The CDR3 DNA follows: TGTGCCAGCAGTTTACCCGGCCAGCCCTACGAGCAGTACTTC.